This TCR beta chain came from a study of blood T cells in healthy people across ages. Researchers report isolating at least 6 million PBMCs per sample. With each sample, at least 5 micrograms of total RNA were extracted. Sample-barcoded 5' priming and a J-beta primer mix drove a second PCR of about 6 to 12 cycles. TCRdb re-analysed the 5' RACE reads in MiXCR, keeping a single row per CDR3 protein. The top ten hold 20% to 25% of the sample, which has fewer than 900,000 distinct CDR3 sequences, roughly 43% seen once. As concerns this clonotype: What it recognizes is unknown.

The CDR3 consists of 17 residues. Germline CDR1 reads SGHTA; CDR2 reads FQGTGA. Trimming took 1 base from V and 4 from J, leaving 16 bases between them. Overall study results and limits: A roughly linear age-dependent decrease characterized TCR beta diversity per million T cells. Any conclusive comparison of naive versus antigen-experienced cells was prevented by using unsorted PBMCs.

The source is a woman aged 60-75 years in good health. This chain links TRBV7-3 with TRBJ2-2, with D hard to call. The sample taken for sequencing was blood. The CDR3 DNA follows: TGTGCCAGCAGCTTAAAAGTTGGTAGTTTAGCCACCGGGGAGCTGTTTTTT. Translating it yields CASSLKVGSLATGELFF.